These 3 T cell receptor beta chains were sequenced from one sample in a study of blood T cell repertoires in COVID-19. Repertoires were generated with immunoSEQ multiplex PCR, while TCRdb's copy carries only in-frame clones and drops some. The sample includes roughly 70,000 clones, about 83% of them seen just once. The source material was peripheral blood. These receptors originate from a woman older than 75 with acute or convalescent COVID-19.

The CDR3 sequence is CASSRDRVATNEKLFF. CDR3 DNA: TGTGCCAGCTCACGAGACAGGGTCGCAACTAATGAAAAACTGTTTTTT. J is TRBJ1-4 and V is TRBV18, with TRBD1 matching over 7 bases. V was clipped by 4 bases and J by 0 bases; unmatched bases: 5. Germline V gene lookup returns CDR1 KGHSH and CDR2 LQKENI. The CDR3 has 16 amino acids.

The rearrangement uses TRBV6-5 and TRBJ2-4; no reliable D call. CDR3 length: 13 amino acids. The V gene's germline CDR1 is MNHEY and CDR2 SVGAGI. The V and J ends lost 10 bases and 1 base respectively, with 11 bases between them. CDR3 residues: CAIAFSAKNIQYF. The CDR3 bases are TGTGCCATAGCCTTCTCCGCCAAAAACATTCAGTACTTC.

This clone was seen a few times. The chain employs TRBV7-2 and TRBJ1-2; 9 positions match TRBD1. The CDR3 length is 14 residues. In germline, CDR1 is SGHTA, CDR2 FQGNSA. The V segment lost 5 bases and the J segment 6 bases; nucleotides outside the gene matches: 7. CDR3 nucleotides: TGTGCCAGCAGCCCGGGACAGGGTATAGATGGCTACACCTTC. It yields the protein CASSPGQGIDGYTF.